The following is a T cell receptor beta chain sequence with its context. Germline V gene sequence: CDR1 SGHVT, CDR2 SQSDAQ. The CDR3 runs 19 residues. The V end lost 4 bases, the J end lost 0 bases, and 22 bases lay between the germline ends. The sample belongs to a study of tumor-infiltrating lymphocytes in oesophageal squamous cell carcinoma. TCRdb reprocessed the PCR reads via MiXCR and lists one record per CDR3 protein. The sample contains about 13,000 distinct CDR3 sequences, 54% of which appear only once. This rearrangement joins TRBV7-4 to TRBJ2-1, with a possible D match to TRBD1 (5 bases). Sequenced material: esophageal tumor tissue. The TCR comes from a male donor with esophageal squamous cell carcinoma. The CDR3 is CASSSLAPPTVRSYNEQFF. DNA for the CDR3: TGTGCCAGCAGCTCCTTGGCACCTCCGACAGTCCGCTCCTACAATGAGCAGTTCTTC.